A selection of T cell receptor beta chains follows, all from one sample in a study of PD-L1 blockade in urothelial cancer. Only in-frame clones appear in the TCRdb table, and some are missing; sequencing was by immunoSEQ multiplex PCR. The profile covers around 100,000 clones, with around 90% appearing a single time and around 1.5% taken by the ten largest. The source was PBMCs, collected around atezolizumab (anti-PD-L1) treatment. The receptors shown here come from a man aged 60 to 69 with urothelial cancer. Both conserved end residues are trimmed from each CDR3.

TRBV27	TRBJ2-1	ASSLGLTNEQF
TRBV11-2	TRBJ1-2	ASSLQRNYGYT
TRBV5-4	TRBJ2-3	ASSLAAGNTDTQY
TRBV5-4	TRBJ2-3	ASSLTSGSQRTDTQY
TRBV5-6	TRBJ2-2	ASSLPLPGGELF
TRBV5-4	TRBJ2-7	ASSLALTYEQY
TRBV5-1	TRBJ2-7	ASSKLAPGPNYEQY
TRBV4-2	TRBJ2-3	ASSQDRVPDTQY
TRBV5-4	TRBJ2-3	ASSLGDSTDTQY
TRBV7-2	TRBJ2-7	ASSLGAEVRVFEQY
TRBV19	TRBJ1-1	ASSIGRSTEAF
TRBV5-1	TRBJ1-1	ASSPGQGMGTEAF
TRBV19	TRBJ2-3	ASSFGQGSDTQY
TRBV2	TRBJ1-5	ASTYRQGNQPQH
TRBV9	TRBJ1-2	ASSLVEDGYT
TRBV28	TRBJ1-5	ASSLLQAINQPQH
TRBV10-3	TRBJ1-3	AISGGQGSSGNTIY
TRBV5-1	TRBJ2-5	ASSLTRRGSQETQY
TRBV15	TRBJ2-1	ATSMGMTGNNEQF
TRBV7-3	TRBJ1-1	ASSPQSSTEAF
TRBV9	TRBJ2-3	ASSVGRGTADTQY
TRBV5-1	TRBJ2-5	ASSPSGDQETQY
TRBV25-1	TRBJ1-3	ASSDVGGLGNTIY
TRBV12-2	TRBJ1-2	ASRTTPDRDYGYT
TRBV4-1	TRBJ2-5	ASSHGDRGDQETQY
TRBV7-2	TRBJ1-3	ASSFLDTIY
TRBV5-1	TRBJ2-7	ASRQQGALNEQY
TRBV5-1	TRBJ2-7	ASSSRPGQGSYEQY
TRBV7-2	TRBJ2-7	ASSSRALGGGAQY